The entry below describes one TCR beta chain. What it recognizes is unknown. Treatment: roughly 11-day PBMC culture with coronavirus spike peptide pools or control peptides (ViraFEST assay). Scientists ran DNA taken from cultured CD4+ T cells through the Oncomine TCR Beta short-read assay for sequencing. TCRdb re-called the PCR reads through MiXCR, storing one row per CDR3 protein. Found here are some 15,000 distinct CDR3 sequences, less than 65% of them singletons; the top ten hold approximately 12%. The data are from a study of vaccination and CD4 T cells after COVID-19. Between the trimmed V and J ends, which lost 7 bases and 3 bases, there was a span of 7 bases. CDR1 SQVTM and CDR2 ANQGSEA come from the germline V gene. This CDR3 region has 11 residues.

The chain has TRBV29-1 and TRBJ1-5; D remains unclear. The TCR comes from a human donor who had recovered from COVID-19. The sequencing sample was made of CD4+ T cells from blood, cultured in vitro. CDR3 loop: CSAGDNQPQHF. The DNA for the CDR3 is TGCAGCGCCGGAGACAATCAGCCCCAGCATTTT.